One and the same sample provided the 8 T cell receptor beta chains below, sequenced in a study of regulatory T cells in long-lasting Graves disease. Libraries of TCR beta came from iRepertoire HTBI primers plus Arm-PCR of CDR3 regions. TCRdb re-called the multiplex PCR reads with MiXCR, one entry per CDR3 protein. The sample includes 350,000 to 550,000 distinct CDR3 sequences, less than 20% of them seen just once. Time point of the sample: newly diagnosed GD, antithyroid drugs for less than 3 months. Scientists built the TCR library using RNA that was extracted from PBMCs. These data were also filed under a second study, of T cells in Graves' hyperthyroidism and ophthalmopathy.

Here the sequenced sample was peripheral blood mononuclear cells (PBMCs), taken at new diagnosis, from a patient treated with antithyroid drugs. Source of these receptors: a woman aged 18 to 35 with Graves disease.

V and J are TRBV28 and TRBJ2-1; 8 bases fit TRBD2. CDR3 size: 16 residues. Germline trimming cut 8 bases from V and 7 bases from J; bases unmatched to any gene: 16. The V gene's germline CDR1 is MDHEN and CDR2 SYDVKM. Here the CDR3 DNA reads TGTGCCAGCTTACCGCCCTTAACGGGAGGGTTTAATGAGCAGTTCTTC. Translating it yields CASLPPLTGGFNEQFF.

This clonotype was detected a few times. The chain recombines TRBV2 with TRBJ2-7; D might be TRBD1 (5 bases). Deletions cut 6 bases from V and 3 bases from J, with 9 bases between. The V gene's germline CDR1 is SNHLY and CDR2 FYNNEI. This CDR3 has 12 residues. CDR3 amino acids: CASRTTGYEQYF. Here the CDR3 DNA reads TGTGCCAGCAGAACCACAGGCTACGAGCAGTACTTC.

This clonotype came up many times. The J gene is TRBJ2-1, the V gene TRBV30, with 9 bases identical to TRBD2. V gave up 1 base and J gave up 10 bases; unmatched junction bases: 8. Germline lookup yields CDR1 GTSNPN and CDR2 SVGIG (reference sequence). This CDR3 comprises 14 residues. The CDR3 bases are TGTGCCTGGAGTGCGGCGGGAGGGCCGAACGAGCAGTTCTTC. This codes for CAWSAAGGPNEQFF.

This chain joins TRBV6-1 and TRBJ1-1; 11 positions agree with TRBD1. The CDR3 extends over 16 amino acids. Germline V gene lookup returns CDR1 MNHNS and CDR2 SASEGT. The junction had 5 bases not matched to a gene; V was cut back by 5 bases and J by 0 bases. The CDR3 region is CASSPRDRGMNTEAFF. The CDR3 DNA sequence: TGTGCCAGCAGTCCTAGGGACAGGGGGATGAACACTGAAGCTTTCTTT.

This clonotype has at least ten counts. The J gene is TRBJ1-1, the V gene TRBV5-5; no definite D call. CDR1 is SGHKS and CDR2 is YYEKEE in the germline V gene (reference sequence). Trimming left V 0 bases short and J 1 base short, with 10 bases between. CDR3 length equals 15 residues. The CDR3 DNA reads as TGTGCCAGCAGCTTGGGACGCAGATCGAACACTGAAGCTTTCTTT. Encoded protein: CASSLGRRSNTEAFF. The full variable domain, its missing parts supplied by reference TRBV5-5 and TRBJ1-1, is DAGVTQSPTHLIKTRGQQVTLRCSPISGHKSVSWYQQVLGQGPQFIFQYYEKEERGRGNFPDRFSARQFPNYSSELNVNALLLGDSALYLCASSLGRRSNTEAFFGQGTRLTVV.

The table lists this clonotype with a few counts. The V call is TRBV5-1, the J call TRBJ2-1; 8 bases are a match to TRBD2. This CDR3 is built from 15 residues. Looked up from germline, CDR1 is SGHRS and CDR2 is YFSETQ. J gave up 5 bases and V 4 bases, and 8 bases lay outside the gene matches. The CDR3 DNA reads as TGCGCCAGCAGCCCGGCCGGGACTAGAGACAATGAGCAGTTCTTC. As protein: CASSPAGTRDNEQFF.

A remark on this clonotype: Germline and junction disagree at one end, which may indicate a read error. The genes are TRBV7-2 and TRBJ2-7; TRBD1 matches 9 bases. This CDR3 is built from 15 residues. The germline V gene encodes CDR1 SGHTA and CDR2 FQGNSA. The CDR3 loop is CASSSTGGTFYGQYF. Here the CDR3 DNA reads TGTGCCAGCAGCTCAACAGGGGGCACTTTTTACGGGCAGTACTTC.

A word on this clonotype: This may come from a read error, since a much larger clone is one base off. This sequence joins TRBV10-2 and TRBJ2-3, with 12 bases aligning to TRBD2. J lost 2 bases, V lost 0 bases, and 3 bases had no gene match. CDR3 length: 17 amino acids. Germline CDR1 WSHSY, CDR2 SAAADI. CDR3 amino acids: CASSESGLAGVTDTQYF. CDR3 in DNA: TGCGCCAGCAGTGAGTCGGGACTAGCGGGCGTCACAGATACGCAGTATTTT.